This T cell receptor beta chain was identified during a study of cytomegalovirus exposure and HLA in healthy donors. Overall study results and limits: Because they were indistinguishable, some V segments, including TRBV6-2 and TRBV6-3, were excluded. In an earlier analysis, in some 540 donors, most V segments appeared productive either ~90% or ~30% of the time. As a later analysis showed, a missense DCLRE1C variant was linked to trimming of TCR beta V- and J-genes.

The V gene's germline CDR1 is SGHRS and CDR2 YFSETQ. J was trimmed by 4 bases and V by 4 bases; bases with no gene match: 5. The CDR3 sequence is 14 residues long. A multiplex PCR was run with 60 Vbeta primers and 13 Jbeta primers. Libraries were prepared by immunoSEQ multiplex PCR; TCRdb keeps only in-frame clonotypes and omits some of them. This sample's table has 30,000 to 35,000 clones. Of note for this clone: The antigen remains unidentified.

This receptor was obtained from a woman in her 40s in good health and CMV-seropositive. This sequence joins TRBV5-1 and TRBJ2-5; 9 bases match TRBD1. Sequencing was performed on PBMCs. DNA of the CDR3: TGCGCCAGCAGCCCGGGGACAGGGATAGAGACCCAGTACTTC. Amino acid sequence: CASSPGTGIETQYF.